This T cell receptor beta chain was found in a study of shared clonotypes between healthy human individuals. A remark on this clone: Its antigen is not identified.

V was shortened by 2 bases and J by 11 bases, with 10 bases between the two germline ends. The CDR3 runs 13 residues. Germline V gene sequence: CDR1 MNHNS, CDR2 SASEGT. None of the donors, who were healthy HIV-negative adults, had recently had acute infections or vaccinations. The DNA input per sorted-subset replicate PCR was 200 ng, corresponding to 32,000 or so T cell genomes. Libraries were prepared by immunoSEQ multiplex PCR; TCRdb keeps only in-frame clonotypes and omits some of them. The table shows 2,100,000 or so clones, with around 95% occurring only once. Study-wide findings and caveats: Among the subsets, naive ones generally showed larger estimated richness than memory ones.

Sequenced sample: naive CD4+ T cells sorted from blood. The subset here: CD45RA+ positively selected. The sequence was collected from a man aged 18 to 29 in good health. The chain employs TRBV6-1 and TRBJ1-6, with D unresolved. CDR3 bases: TGTGCCAGCAGTGAATCGAAGGCTCCACCCCTCCACTTT. Its protein is CASSESKAPPLHF.